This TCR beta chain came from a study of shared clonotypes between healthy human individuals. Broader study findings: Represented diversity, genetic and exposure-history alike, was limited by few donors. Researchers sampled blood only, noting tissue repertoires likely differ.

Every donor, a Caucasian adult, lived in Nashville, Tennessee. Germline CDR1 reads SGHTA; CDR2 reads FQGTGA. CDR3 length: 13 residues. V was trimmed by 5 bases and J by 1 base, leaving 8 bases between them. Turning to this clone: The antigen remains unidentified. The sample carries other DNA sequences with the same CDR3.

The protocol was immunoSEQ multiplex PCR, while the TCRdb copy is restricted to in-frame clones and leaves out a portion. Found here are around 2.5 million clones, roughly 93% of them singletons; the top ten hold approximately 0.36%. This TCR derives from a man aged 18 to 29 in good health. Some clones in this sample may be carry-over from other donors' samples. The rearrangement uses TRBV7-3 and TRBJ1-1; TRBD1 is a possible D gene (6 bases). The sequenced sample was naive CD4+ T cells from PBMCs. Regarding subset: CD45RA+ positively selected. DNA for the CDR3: TGTGCCAGCAGCCAACAGGGGAACACTGAAGCTTTCTTT. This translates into CASSQQGNTEAFF.